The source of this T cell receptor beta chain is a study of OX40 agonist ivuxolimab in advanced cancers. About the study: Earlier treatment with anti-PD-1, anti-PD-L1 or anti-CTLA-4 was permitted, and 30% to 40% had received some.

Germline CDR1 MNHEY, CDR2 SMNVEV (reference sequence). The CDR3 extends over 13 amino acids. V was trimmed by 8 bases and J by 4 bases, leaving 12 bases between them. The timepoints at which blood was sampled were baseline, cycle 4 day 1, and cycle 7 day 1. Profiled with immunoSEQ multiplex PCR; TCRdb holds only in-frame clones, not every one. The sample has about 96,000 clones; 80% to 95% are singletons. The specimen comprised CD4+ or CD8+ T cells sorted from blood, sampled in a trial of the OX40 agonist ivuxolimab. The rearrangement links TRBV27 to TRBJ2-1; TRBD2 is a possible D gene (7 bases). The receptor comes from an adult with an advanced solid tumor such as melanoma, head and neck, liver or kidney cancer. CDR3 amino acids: CASSGGLYNEQFF. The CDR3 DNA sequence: TGTGCCAGCTCCGGGGGGCTATACAATGAGCAGTTCTTC.